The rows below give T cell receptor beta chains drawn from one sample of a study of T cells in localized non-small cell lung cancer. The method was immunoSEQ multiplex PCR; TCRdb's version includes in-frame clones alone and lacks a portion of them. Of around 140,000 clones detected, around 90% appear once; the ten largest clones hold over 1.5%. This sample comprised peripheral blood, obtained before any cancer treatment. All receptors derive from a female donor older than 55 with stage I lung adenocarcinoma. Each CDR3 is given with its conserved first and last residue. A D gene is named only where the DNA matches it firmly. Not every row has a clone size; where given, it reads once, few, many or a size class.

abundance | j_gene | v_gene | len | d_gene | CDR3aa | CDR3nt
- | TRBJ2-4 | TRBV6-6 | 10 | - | CATRQVIQYF | TGTGCCACCCGACAAGTCATTCAGTACTTC
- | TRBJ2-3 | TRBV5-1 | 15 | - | CASSLGSQTRDTQYF | TGCGCCAGCAGCTTGGGGTCCCAGACCCGCGATACGCAGTATTTT
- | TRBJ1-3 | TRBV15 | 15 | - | CATSREYFSGNTIYF | TGTGCCACCAGCAGAGAGTACTTCTCTGGAAACACCATATATTTT
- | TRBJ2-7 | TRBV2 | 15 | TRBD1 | CASRTGDRGLLEQYF | TGTGCCAGCAGGACAGGAGACAGGGGGCTCCTCGAGCAGTACTTC
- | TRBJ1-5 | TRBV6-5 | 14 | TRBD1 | CASSHRGSNQPQHF | TGTGCCAGCAGTCACAGGGGTAGCAATCAGCCCCAGCATTTT
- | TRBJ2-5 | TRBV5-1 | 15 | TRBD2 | CASSLFAGAGQTQYF | TGCGCCAGCAGCTTGTTCGCGGGAGCTGGGCAGACCCAGTACTTC
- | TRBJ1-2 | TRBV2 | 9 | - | CASRMGYTF | TGTGCCAGCAGGATGGGCTACACCTTC
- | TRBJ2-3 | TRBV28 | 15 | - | CASSDNRGATDTQYF | TGTGCCAGCAGTGACAATAGGGGGGCCACAGATACGCAGTATTTT
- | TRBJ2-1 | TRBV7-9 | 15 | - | CASSLAIGLVPEQFF | TGTGCCAGCAGCTTAGCGATCGGGCTAGTTCCTGAGCAGTTCTTC
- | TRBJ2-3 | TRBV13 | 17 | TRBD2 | CASSLGRLAGGTDTQYF | TGTGCCAGCAGCTTAGGCAGACTAGCGGGAGGTACAGATACGCAGTATTTT
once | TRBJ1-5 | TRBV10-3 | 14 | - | CAISAGNFNQPQHF | TGTGCCATCAGTGCGGGGAACTTCAATCAGCCCCAGCATTTT
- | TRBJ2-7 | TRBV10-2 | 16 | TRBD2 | CASSESLRTSSHEQYF | TGCGCCAGCAGTGAGTCTCTGCGGACTAGCAGCCACGAGCAGTACTTC
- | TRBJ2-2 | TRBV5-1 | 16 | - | CASSLETQGNTGELFF | TGCGCCAGCAGCTTGGAGACACAGGGGAACACCGGGGAGCTGTTTTTT
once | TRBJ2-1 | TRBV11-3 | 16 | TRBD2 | CASSFGGTSGSNEQFF | TGTGCCAGCAGCTTTGGAGGGACTAGCGGGAGCAATGAGCAGTTCTTC
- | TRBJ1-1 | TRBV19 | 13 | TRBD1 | CATTRGLNTEAFF | TGTGCCACAACCAGGGGGCTTAACACTGAAGCTTTCTTT
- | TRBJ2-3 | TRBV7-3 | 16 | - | CASSPRRGATADTQYF | TGTGCCAGCAGCCCGAGACGGGGGGCCACAGCAGATACGCAGTATTTT
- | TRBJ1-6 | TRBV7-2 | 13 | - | CASKGIPSSPLHF | TGTGCCAGCAAAGGTATCCCGAGTTCACCCCTCCACTTT
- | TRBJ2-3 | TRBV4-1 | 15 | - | CASSHEAASTDTQYF | TGCGCCAGCAGCCACGAAGCAGCTAGCACAGATACGCAGTATTTT
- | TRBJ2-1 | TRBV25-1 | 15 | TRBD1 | CASCLGGQEGVEQFF | TGTGCCAGCTGCCTAGGGGGACAGGAGGGCGTTGAGCAGTTCTTC
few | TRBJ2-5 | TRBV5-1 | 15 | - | CASSPRAGAGETQYF | TGCGCCAGCAGCCCCCGGGCGGGGGCCGGGGAGACCCAGTACTTC
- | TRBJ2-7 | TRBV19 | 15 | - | CASSSGGSSAYEQYF | TGTGCCAGTAGTAGTGGGGGCAGTTCAGCCTACGAGCAGTACTTC
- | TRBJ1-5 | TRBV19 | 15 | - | CASSTGPMSNQPQHF | TGTGCCAGTAGTACAGGGCCGATGAGCAATCAGCCCCAGCATTTT
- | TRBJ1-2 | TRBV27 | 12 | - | CASGPGDYGYTF | TGTGCCAGCGGCCCGGGAGACTATGGCTACACCTTC
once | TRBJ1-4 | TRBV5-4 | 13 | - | CASSAGQSEKLFF | TGTGCCAGCAGCGCCGGACAGTCGGAAAAACTGTTTTTT
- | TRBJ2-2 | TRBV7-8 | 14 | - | CASSERPGTGELFF | TGTGCCAGCAGCGAACGACCCGGGACCGGGGAGCTGTTTTTT
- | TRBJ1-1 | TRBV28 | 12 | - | CASSRGYTEAFF | TGTGCCAGCAGTAGGGGGTACACTGAAGCTTTCTTT
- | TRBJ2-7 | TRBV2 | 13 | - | CASTFDRPYEQYF | TGTGCCAGCACTTTCGACAGACCCTACGAGCAGTACTTC
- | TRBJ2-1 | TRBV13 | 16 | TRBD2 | CASSLPGLAMQNEQFF | TGTGCCAGCAGCTTACCGGGACTAGCGATGCAAAATGAGCAGTTCTTC
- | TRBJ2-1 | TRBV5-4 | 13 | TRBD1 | CASSHGQANEQFF | TGTGCCAGCAGTCACGGACAGGCCAATGAGCAGTTCTTC
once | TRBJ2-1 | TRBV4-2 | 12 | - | CASSQEGAGSFF | TGTGCCAGCAGCCAAGAAGGGGCGGGCTCGTTCTTC
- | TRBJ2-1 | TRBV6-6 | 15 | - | CASSLRLVRLFEQFF | TGTGCCAGCAGCCTCAGGCTAGTCCGTTTATTCGAGCAGTTCTTC
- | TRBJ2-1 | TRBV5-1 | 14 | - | CASSLDGGYNEQFF | TGCGCCAGCAGCTTGGATGGTGGATACAATGAGCAGTTCTTC
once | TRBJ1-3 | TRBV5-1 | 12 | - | CASSENGNTIYF | TGCGCCAGCAGCGAAAATGGAAACACCATATATTTT
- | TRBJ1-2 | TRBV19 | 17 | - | CASISYPRRVGADGYTF | TGTGCCAGTATCTCCTATCCCAGGCGAGTCGGGGCGGATGGCTACACCTTC
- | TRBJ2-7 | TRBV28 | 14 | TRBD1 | CASSTPGQFYEQYF | TGTGCCAGCAGTACACCGGGACAGTTCTACGAGCAGTACTTC
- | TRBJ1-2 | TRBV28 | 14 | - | CASSLVSVAYGYTF | TGTGCCAGCAGTTTGGTGTCCGTTGCCTATGGCTACACCTTC
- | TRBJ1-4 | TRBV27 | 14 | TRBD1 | CASSPRQGGEKLFF | TGTGCCAGCAGTCCGCGACAGGGTGGGGAAAAACTGTTTTTT
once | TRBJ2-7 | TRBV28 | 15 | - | CASRPGPKASYEQYF | TGTGCCAGCAGACCCGGTCCCAAGGCCTCCTACGAGCAGTACTTC
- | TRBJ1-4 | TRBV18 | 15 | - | CASSPRGLTNEKLFF | TGTGCCAGCTCACCAAGGGGATTAACTAATGAAAAACTGTTTTTT
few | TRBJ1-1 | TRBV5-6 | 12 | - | CASSTDRTEAFF | TGTGCCAGCAGCACAGACCGGACTGAAGCTTTCTTT
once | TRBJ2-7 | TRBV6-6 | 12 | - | CASSKTPFEQYF | TGTGCCAGCAGTAAGACTCCATTCGAGCAGTACTTC
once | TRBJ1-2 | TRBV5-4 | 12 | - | CASSLRQEGYTF | TGTGCCAGCAGCTTGAGACAGGAGGGCTACACCTTC
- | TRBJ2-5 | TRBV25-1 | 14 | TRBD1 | CASSKTGGGETQYF | TGTGCCAGCAGTAAGACAGGGGGCGGTGAGACCCAGTACTTC
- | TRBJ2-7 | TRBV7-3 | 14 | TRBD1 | CASSLGQGVYEQYF | TGTGCCAGCAGCTTGGGACAGGGGGTCTACGAGCAGTACTTC
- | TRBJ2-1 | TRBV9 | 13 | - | CASSVDPLNEQFF | TGTGCCAGCAGCGTAGATCCCCTCAATGAGCAGTTCTTC
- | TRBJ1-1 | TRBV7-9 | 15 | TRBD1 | CASSPVDRVSTEAFF | TGTGCCAGCAGCCCTGTAGACAGGGTGAGCACTGAAGCTTTCTTT
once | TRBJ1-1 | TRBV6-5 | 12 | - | CASSYMDTEAFF | TGTGCCAGCAGTTATATGGACACTGAAGCTTTCTTT
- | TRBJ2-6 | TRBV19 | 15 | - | CASSPSVSGANVLTF | TGTGCCAGTAGTCCCTCAGTCTCTGGGGCCAACGTCCTGACTTTC
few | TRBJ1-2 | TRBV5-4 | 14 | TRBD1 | CASSTQGADYGYTF | TGTGCCAGCAGCACCCAGGGGGCGGATTATGGCTACACCTTC
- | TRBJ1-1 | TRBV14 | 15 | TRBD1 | CASSQWTGMNTEAFF | TGTGCCAGCAGCCAATGGACAGGAATGAACACTGAAGCTTTCTTT
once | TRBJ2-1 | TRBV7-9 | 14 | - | CASSHLTPPSEQFF | TGTGCCAGCAGCCACCTAACACCCCCCAGCGAGCAGTTCTTC
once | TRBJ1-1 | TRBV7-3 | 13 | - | CASSSEVNTEAFF | TGTGCCAGCAGCTCAGAGGTGAACACTGAAGCTTTCTTT
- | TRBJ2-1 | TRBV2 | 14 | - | CASGSGARVDEQFF | TGTGCCAGCGGTTCTGGGGCTCGGGTTGATGAGCAGTTCTTC
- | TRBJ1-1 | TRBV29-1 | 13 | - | CSVATGMSGEAFF | TGCAGCGTAGCCACAGGGATGAGTGGTGAAGCTTTCTTT
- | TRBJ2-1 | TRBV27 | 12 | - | CASRGWQDEQFF | TGTGCCAGCAGGGGATGGCAGGATGAGCAGTTCTTC